A selection of T cell receptor beta chains follows, all from one sample in a study of shared clonotypes between healthy human individuals. Data came from immunoSEQ multiplex PCR; TCRdb stores just in-frame clones and leaves some out. The data contain about 770,000 clones, 72% of them singletons. Sample: memory CD4+ T cells sorted from blood. The receptors were sampled from a woman in her 30s in good health. Each CDR3 is given with its conserved first and last residue. D genes are given only for firm matches. Clone size is shown for a subset of rows, as once, few, many or a class of expanded clone.

J gene: TRBJ1-2
CDR3 length: 13
D gene: NA
V gene: TRBV27
clone size: NA
CDR3 DNA: TGTGCCAGCAGTTTTACCCTTAATGATGGCTACACCTTC
CDR3 protein: CASSFTLNDGYTF

J gene: TRBJ2-7
CDR3 length: 14
D gene: NA
V gene: TRBV9
clone size: NA
CDR3 DNA: TGTGCCAGCAGCGTCGGTGGTTCGTCCTACGAGCAGTACTTC
CDR3 protein: CASSVGGSSYEQYF

J gene: TRBJ2-7
CDR3 length: 15
D gene: TRBD1
V gene: TRBV27
clone size: NA
CDR3 DNA: TGTGCCAGCAGTCGCCGACAGGGGGCGGCCTACGAGCAGTACTTC
CDR3 protein: CASSRRQGAAYEQYF

J gene: TRBJ2-7
CDR3 length: 13
D gene: TRBD1
V gene: TRBV5-8
clone size: NA
CDR3 DNA: TGTGCCAGCAGCTTGAGACAGGGGGGCGAGCAGTACTTC
CDR3 protein: CASSLRQGGEQYF

J gene: TRBJ1-4
CDR3 length: 15
D gene: NA
V gene: TRBV15
clone size: NA
CDR3 DNA: TGTGCCACCAGCAGAGGAGCAGGGATCAATGAAAAACTGTTTTTT
CDR3 protein: CATSRGAGINEKLFF

J gene: TRBJ2-6
CDR3 length: 14
D gene: NA
V gene: TRBV28
clone size: few
CDR3 DNA: TGTGCCAGCAGTTGGTTTTCTGGGGCCAACGTCCTGACTTTC
CDR3 protein: CASSWFSGANVLTF

J gene: TRBJ2-2
CDR3 length: 15
D gene: TRBD2
V gene: TRBV28
clone size: NA
CDR3 DNA: TGTGCCAGCATGGACCGCGGGAGGGCCACCGGGGAGCTGTTTTTT
CDR3 protein: CASMDRGRATGELFF

J gene: TRBJ1-1
CDR3 length: 15
D gene: TRBD1
V gene: TRBV14
clone size: NA
CDR3 DNA: TGTGCCAGCAGCCAACAGGACAGGCTGAACACTGAAGCTTTCTTT
CDR3 protein: CASSQQDRLNTEAFF

J gene: TRBJ2-3
CDR3 length: 17
D gene: NA
V gene: TRBV5-1
clone size: few
CDR3 DNA: TGCGCCAGCAGCTTGGTAGGTGGTGGGGCCTTCACAGATACGCAGTATTTT
CDR3 protein: CASSLVGGGAFTDTQYF

J gene: TRBJ2-3
CDR3 length: 15
D gene: TRBD1
V gene: TRBV7-2
clone size: NA
CDR3 DNA: TGTGCCAGCAGCTCAACAGGGGAGAACACAGATACGCAGTATTTT
CDR3 protein: CASSSTGENTDTQYF

J gene: TRBJ2-7
CDR3 length: 13
D gene: NA
V gene: TRBV7-2
clone size: many
CDR3 DNA: TGTGCCAGCAGCTTGGCAGGGAACTACGAGCAGTACTTC
CDR3 protein: CASSLAGNYEQYF

J gene: TRBJ2-7
CDR3 length: 16
D gene: TRBD1
V gene: TRBV7-2
clone size: NA
CDR3 DNA: TGTGCCAGCAGCTCTCTAACAGGGGACCAAACCTACGAGCAGTACTTC
CDR3 protein: CASSSLTGDQTYEQYF

J gene: TRBJ2-2
CDR3 length: 14
D gene: NA
V gene: TRBV6-1
clone size: many
CDR3 DNA: TGTGCCACCCCAGCGACTAGGGCAAAAGGGGAGCTGTTTTTT
CDR3 protein: CATPATRAKGELFF

J gene: TRBJ2-3
CDR3 length: 17
D gene: TRBD2
V gene: TRBV5-1
clone size: NA
CDR3 DNA: TGCGCCAGCAGCCCCGCCAATAGGACTAGCGTCTCAGATACGCAGTATTTT
CDR3 protein: CASSPANRTSVSDTQYF

J gene: TRBJ1-4
CDR3 length: 17
D gene: NA
V gene: TRBV18
clone size: NA
CDR3 DNA: TGTGCCAGCTCGCCAACTCAGGGATTTGCAACTAATGAAAAACTGTTTTTT
CDR3 protein: CASSPTQGFATNEKLFF

J gene: TRBJ2-1
CDR3 length: 15
D gene: TRBD1
V gene: TRBV27
clone size: NA
CDR3 DNA: TGTGCCAGCAGACAGGGGACAGGGAACTACAATGAGCAGTTCTTC
CDR3 protein: CASRQGTGNYNEQFF

J gene: TRBJ2-3
CDR3 length: 12
D gene: NA
V gene: TRBV5-1
clone size: few
CDR3 DNA: TGCGCCAGCAGCTTTATCAGCGATACGCAGTATTTT
CDR3 protein: CASSFISDTQYF

J gene: TRBJ2-7
CDR3 length: 13
D gene: TRBD1
V gene: TRBV7-3
clone size: once
CDR3 DNA: TGTGCCAGCAGTAGGGACAGCAACTACGAGCAGTACTTC
CDR3 protein: CASSRDSNYEQYF

J gene: TRBJ2-5
CDR3 length: 14
D gene: NA
V gene: TRBV5-6
clone size: NA
CDR3 DNA: TGTGCCAGCAGCCCCGGACCAGCACAAGAGACCCAGTACTTC
CDR3 protein: CASSPGPAQETQYF

J gene: TRBJ2-1
CDR3 length: 15
D gene: TRBD2
V gene: TRBV2
clone size: few
CDR3 DNA: TGTGCCAGCAGTGGACTAGCGGGAGAATACAATGAGCAGTTCTTC
CDR3 protein: CASSGLAGEYNEQFF

J gene: TRBJ1-2
CDR3 length: 13
D gene: NA
V gene: TRBV27
clone size: NA
CDR3 DNA: TGTGCCAGCAGTCGGACCGGATACTATGGCTACACCTTC
CDR3 protein: CASSRTGYYGYTF

J gene: TRBJ2-2
CDR3 length: 14
D gene: NA
V gene: TRBV6-6
clone size: NA
CDR3 DNA: TGTGCCAGCAGACCCGGACAGAACACCGGGGAGCTGTTTTTT
CDR3 protein: CASRPGQNTGELFF

J gene: TRBJ2-1
CDR3 length: 9
D gene: NA
V gene: TRBV20-1
clone size: NA
CDR3 DNA: TGCAGTGCCAGTCCTGAGCAGTTCTTC
CDR3 protein: CSASPEQFF

J gene: TRBJ2-5
CDR3 length: 13
D gene: NA
V gene: TRBV7-2
clone size: NA
CDR3 DNA: TGTGCCAGCAGCCGCAACAGGGAAGTGACCCAGTACTTC
CDR3 protein: CASSRNREVTQYF

J gene: TRBJ2-7
CDR3 length: 14
D gene: TRBD2
V gene: TRBV6-6
clone size: NA
CDR3 DNA: TGTGCCAGCAGTACACTAGCGGGGGCCTACGAGCAGTACTTC
CDR3 protein: CASSTLAGAYEQYF

J gene: TRBJ2-1
CDR3 length: 13
D gene: NA
V gene: TRBV14
clone size: NA
CDR3 DNA: TGTGCCAGCAGCTTACGACGGTACAATGAGCAGTTCTTC
CDR3 protein: CASSLRRYNEQFF

J gene: TRBJ1-1
CDR3 length: 13
D gene: NA
V gene: TRBV10-3
clone size: NA
CDR3 DNA: TGTGCCATCAATGGAAATGCCAACACTGAAGCTTTCTTT
CDR3 protein: CAINGNANTEAFF

J gene: TRBJ1-2
CDR3 length: 14
D gene: NA
V gene: TRBV11-2
clone size: NA
CDR3 DNA: TGTGCCAGCAGCCGACTACAGGTGATCGATGGCTACACCTTC
CDR3 protein: CASSRLQVIDGYTF

J gene: TRBJ2-1
CDR3 length: 15
D gene: TRBD2
V gene: TRBV6-6
clone size: NA
CDR3 DNA: TGTGCCAGCAGCAAAACCGGGACTAGCGGTGGTGAGCAGTTCTTC
CDR3 protein: CASSKTGTSGGEQFF

J gene: TRBJ2-1
CDR3 length: 17
D gene: TRBD2
V gene: TRBV11-2
clone size: NA
CDR3 DNA: TGTGCCAGCAGCTTAGCAAGTGGACTAGGGTCCTACAATGAGCAGTTCTTC
CDR3 protein: CASSLASGLGSYNEQFF

J gene: TRBJ1-2
CDR3 length: 13
D gene: NA
V gene: TRBV5-4
clone size: once
CDR3 DNA: TGTGCCAGCAGCTTGGAGCGGGCGGATGGGGGCACCTTC
CDR3 protein: CASSLERADGGTF

J gene: TRBJ2-5
CDR3 length: 13
D gene: NA
V gene: TRBV5-1
clone size: NA
CDR3 DNA: TGCGCCAGCAGCTTGGATCACGGGGAGACCCAGTACTTC
CDR3 protein: CASSLDHGETQYF

J gene: TRBJ2-7
CDR3 length: 15
D gene: NA
V gene: TRBV14
clone size: NA
CDR3 DNA: TGTGCCAGCAGCCAAGAGTGGGCCAGCTCCTACGAGCAGTACTTC
CDR3 protein: CASSQEWASSYEQYF

J gene: TRBJ2-5
CDR3 length: 12
D gene: NA
V gene: TRBV7-6
clone size: NA
CDR3 DNA: TGTGCCAGCCGGGACACACAAGAGACCCAGTACTTC
CDR3 protein: CASRDTQETQYF

J gene: TRBJ2-3
CDR3 length: 16
D gene: TRBD2
V gene: TRBV9
clone size: NA
CDR3 DNA: TGTGCCAGCAGCGTAGAAGGAGCGGGAGCGATAGATACGCAGTATTTT
CDR3 protein: CASSVEGAGAIDTQYF

J gene: TRBJ2-1
CDR3 length: 15
D gene: NA
V gene: TRBV28
clone size: NA
CDR3 DNA: TGTGCCAGCAGTGGGGAGCGGATCACCTACAATGAGCAGTTCTTC
CDR3 protein: CASSGERITYNEQFF